A selection of T cell receptor beta chains follows, all from one sample in a study of T cell responses to AZD1222 COVID-19 vaccine. Profiling relied on immunoSEQ multiplex PCR, and the TCRdb table lists in-frame clones only, not all of them. Counted here are some 83,000 clones, 75% to 90% occurring once; the ten biggest clones make up roughly 5%. Sequences were derived from peripheral blood, sampled 28 days after the second AZD1222 dose. Source of these receptors: an adult who received the AZD1222 COVID-19 vaccine. The CDR3 runs from the conserved cysteine through the conserved F or W. D genes are given only for firm matches. Size is omitted from some rows. Given values are once, few, many or a class for expanded clones.

j_call,v_call,clone_size,d_call,cdr3_nt,cdr3_aa
TRBJ1-1,TRBV13,-,-,TGTGCCAGCAGCTTATTCCCAGGTCAGCTGAACACTGAAGCTTTCTTT,CASSLFPGQLNTEAFF
TRBJ1-3,TRBV4-1,-,-,TGCGCCAGCAGCGTAGACAGATACTCTGGAAACACCATATATTTT,CASSVDRYSGNTIYF
TRBJ2-5,TRBV20-1,-,TRBD2,TGCAGTGCTAGTACGTCGGGGGGGCAAGAGACCCAGTACTTC,CSASTSGGQETQYF
TRBJ2-2,TRBV2,-,-,TGTGCCAGCAGTCGCGACAGGATTCTTTCGAACACCGGGGAGCTGTTTTTT,CASSRDRILSNTGELFF
TRBJ1-2,TRBV6-1,-,TRBD1,TGTGCCAGCAGTGAACTGGACAGGGGAAGCTATGGCTACACCTTC,CASSELDRGSYGYTF
TRBJ1-6,TRBV5-1,-,-,TGCGCCAGCAGCACCCGGGACGGCAGAAATTCACCCCTCCACTTT,CASSTRDGRNSPLHF
TRBJ2-7,TRBV28,-,-,TGTGCCAGCAGTTCCCAACTGGAGCATTCCTACGAGCAGTACTTC,CASSSQLEHSYEQYF
TRBJ1-2,TRBV6-1,-,-,TGTGCCAGCAGTGACAGGGAGCTTGATGGCTACACCTTC,CASSDRELDGYTF
TRBJ1-5,TRBV30,-,TRBD1,TGTGCCTGGAGTATTTTAACGTACAGGGGTAATCAGCCCCAGCATTTT,CAWSILTYRGNQPQHF
TRBJ1-5,TRBV27,-,-,TGTGCCAGCAGTTTATGGCAGAATCAGCCCCAGCATTTT,CASSLWQNQPQHF
TRBJ2-5,TRBV4-1,-,-,TGCGCCAGCAGCCAAGTAGGAGAAGAGACCCAGTACTTC,CASSQVGEETQYF
TRBJ1-2,TRBV23-1,-,-,TGCGCCAGCAGAACGACGGCTAACTATGGCTACACCTTC,CASRTTANYGYTF
TRBJ1-2,TRBV7-2,once,-,TGTGCCAGCAGCTCCAACTCGCAGGCCTATGGCTACACCTTC,CASSSNSQAYGYTF
TRBJ2-2,TRBV20-1,-,-,TGCAGTGCTAGTTTATCCGGGGAGGATACCGGGGAGCTGTTTTTT,CSASLSGEDTGELFF
TRBJ1-2,TRBV5-1,-,TRBD1,TGCGCCAGCAGCTCTACGGGACAGGGGGCTGGCTACACCTTC,CASSSTGQGAGYTF
TRBJ2-3,TRBV7-9,-,TRBD2,TGTGCCAGCAGCCTTAGAACTAGCGGGGGGCGAAGCACAGATACGCAGTATTTT,CASSLRTSGGRSTDTQYF
TRBJ1-1,TRBV18,-,-,TGTGCCAGCTCACCAGGGGCAAACACTGAAGCTTTCTTT,CASSPGANTEAFF
TRBJ1-4,TRBV29-1,-,-,TGCAGCGTTGCGGGGGGGAATGCTAATGAAAAACTGTTTTTT,CSVAGGNANEKLFF
TRBJ1-5,TRBV6-1,once,-,TGTGCCAGCAGTGAAAGTGTACCACTCGGCAATCAGCCCCAGCATTTT,CASSESVPLGNQPQHF
TRBJ1-5,TRBV2,-,TRBD1,TGTGCCAGCAGTACGCGATACGACAGGGCGAGCAATCAGCCCCAGCATTTT,CASSTRYDRASNQPQHF
TRBJ2-1,TRBV11-3,-,-,TGTGCCAGCAGCTTAGATGTTGAGCAGTTCTTC,CASSLDVEQFF
TRBJ1-1,TRBV14,once,-,TGTGCCAGCAGGGCCCAGGGGAACACTGAAGCTTTCTTT,CASRAQGNTEAFF
TRBJ2-7,TRBV1,-,-,TGCACCAGCGATGGGGGGGGGTTCCCCCTGGGGTACGAGCAGTACTTC,CTSDGGGFPLGYEQYF
TRBJ2-3,TRBV6-4,-,TRBD2,TGTGCCAGCAGGCCGCGGGGGTTTGGCACAGATACGCAGTATTTT,CASRPRGFGTDTQYF
TRBJ2-7,TRBV6-5,-,TRBD2,TGTGCCAGCAGTTACTCGGGGGGGTTCTCCTCCTACGAGCAGTACTTC,CASSYSGGFSSYEQYF
TRBJ1-1,TRBV5-4,-,-,TGTGCCAGCATCCTCAACGACCGCACTGAAGCTTTCTTT,CASILNDRTEAFF
TRBJ2-3,TRBV5-6,-,-,TGTGCCAGCAGCTCCCGGGCCAAGCGGTCCACAGATACGCAGTATTTT,CASSSRAKRSTDTQYF
TRBJ1-1,TRBV10-3,-,TRBD1,TGTGCCATCAGGGTGACAGGGGATGGATACACTGAAGCTTTCTTT,CAIRVTGDGYTEAFF